Listed here is a single T cell receptor (beta chain). The antigen is unknown. With 2 bases removed from V and 0 bases from J, the gap between germline ends came to 7 bases. The germline CDR1 and CDR2 sequences are SEHNR and FQNEAQ (reference sequence). The CDR3 has 14 amino acids. The data belong to a study of T cell responses to AZD1222 COVID-19 vaccine. Regarding the study as a whole: The donor cohort was predominantly white British with a female majority, and clonal diversity may have been underestimated.

The data were produced by immunoSEQ multiplex PCR, yet TCRdb's version contains in-frame clones alone and is incomplete. The sample has some 130,000 clones, around 90% seen once. The chain joins TRBV7-9 to TRBJ1-2, with D unclear. The specimen was peripheral blood, collected 28 days after the second AZD1222 dose. This sequence originates from an adult who received the AZD1222 COVID-19 vaccine. CDR3 amino acids: CASSLSLSNYGYTF. The DNA for the CDR3 is TGTGCCAGCAGCTTAAGTCTGTCTAACTATGGCTACACCTTC.